The TCR beta chain under discussion was sequenced for a study of blood T cell repertoires in COVID-19. Study context: Both acute and convalescent COVID-19 samples were obtained from the United States, Italy and Spain.

The authors' processing: Using reference gene primer amplification, nucleated cell counts were estimated. Profiling relied on immunoSEQ multiplex PCR, and the TCRdb table lists in-frame clones only, not all of them. D and trimming come from the DNA, and the V and J calls and clone size come from that table. The sample yields roughly 170,000 clones, approximately 86% seen once. CDR1 and CDR2 (germline): SGDLS, YYNGEE. Germline trimming cut 0 bases from V and 3 bases from J; bases unmatched to any gene: 4. The CDR3 has 15 residues. The receptor was isolated from a man aged 40-55 years with active or convalescent COVID-19. This chain uses TRBV9 with TRBJ2-7; 9 bases are a match to TRBD1. Sequencing input: peripheral blood. The CDR3 sequence is CASSVATGGGYEQYF. CDR3 nucleotides: TGTGCCAGCAGCGTAGCTACAGGGGGCGGCTACGAGCAGTACTTC.